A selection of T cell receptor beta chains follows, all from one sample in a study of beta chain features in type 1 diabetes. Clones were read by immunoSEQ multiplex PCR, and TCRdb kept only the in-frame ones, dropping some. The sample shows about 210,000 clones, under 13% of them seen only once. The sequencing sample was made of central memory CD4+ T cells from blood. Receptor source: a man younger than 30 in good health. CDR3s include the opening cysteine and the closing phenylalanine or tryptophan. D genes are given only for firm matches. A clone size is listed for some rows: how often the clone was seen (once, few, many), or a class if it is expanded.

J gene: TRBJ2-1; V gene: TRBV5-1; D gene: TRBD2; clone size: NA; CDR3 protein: CASSPSGLAGNYNEQFF; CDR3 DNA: TGCGCCAGCAGCCCGTCGGGACTAGCGGGGAACTACAATGAGCAGTTCTTC
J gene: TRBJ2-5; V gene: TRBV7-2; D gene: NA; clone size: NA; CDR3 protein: CASKLRSKETQYF; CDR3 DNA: TGTGCCAGCAAGCTGAGGTCTAAGGAGACCCAGTACTTC
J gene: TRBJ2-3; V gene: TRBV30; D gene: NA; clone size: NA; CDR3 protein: CAWNRWGTDTQYF; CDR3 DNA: TGTGCCTGGAACAGGTGGGGCACAGATACGCAGTATTTT
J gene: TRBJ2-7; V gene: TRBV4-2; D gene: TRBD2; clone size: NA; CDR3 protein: CASSQEALAGEVEQYF; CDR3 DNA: TGTGCCAGCAGCCAAGAGGCCCTAGCGGGAGAAGTCGAGCAGTACTTC
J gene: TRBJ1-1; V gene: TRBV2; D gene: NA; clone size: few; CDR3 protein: CASSEGQQGTEAFF; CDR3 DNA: TGTGCCAGCAGTGAGGGTCAGCAGGGGACTGAAGCTTTCTTT
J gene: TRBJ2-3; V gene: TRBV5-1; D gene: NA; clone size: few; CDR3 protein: CASSLAYPDTQYF; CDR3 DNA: TGCGCCAGCAGCTTGGCTTACCCAGATACGCAGTATTTT
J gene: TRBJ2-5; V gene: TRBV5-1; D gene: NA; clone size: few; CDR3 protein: CASSPTVGGLETQYF; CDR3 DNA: TGCGCCAGCAGCCCGACTGTGGGGGGGCTGGAGACCCAGTACTTC
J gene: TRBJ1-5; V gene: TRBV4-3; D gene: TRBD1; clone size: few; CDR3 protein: CASSQGQGDSNQPQHF; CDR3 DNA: TGCGCCAGCAGCCAAGGACAGGGCGACTCCAATCAGCCCCAGCATTTT
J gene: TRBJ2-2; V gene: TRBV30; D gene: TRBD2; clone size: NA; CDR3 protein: CAWSVSGSRTGELFF; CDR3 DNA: TGTGCCTGGAGTGTAAGCGGGAGTAGGACCGGGGAGCTGTTTTTT
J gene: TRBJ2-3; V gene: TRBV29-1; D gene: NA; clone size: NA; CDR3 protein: CSSTSGTIGGTQYF; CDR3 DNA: TGCAGCTCGACCTCCGGGACGATTGGGGGTACGCAGTATTTT
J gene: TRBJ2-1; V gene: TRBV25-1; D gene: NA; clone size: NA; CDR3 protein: CASSGGTGPLYSYNEQFF; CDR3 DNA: TGTGCCAGCAGTGGGGGAACAGGGCCGCTATACTCCTACAATGAGCAGTTCTTC
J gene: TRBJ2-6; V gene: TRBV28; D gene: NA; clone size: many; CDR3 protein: CASSFVTPGANVLTF; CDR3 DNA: TGTGCCAGCAGTTTTGTAACGCCTGGGGCCAACGTCCTGACTTTC
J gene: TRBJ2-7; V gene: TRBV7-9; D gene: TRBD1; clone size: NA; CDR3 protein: CASSLGQDTYEQYF; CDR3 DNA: TGTGCCAGCAGCCTCGGACAGGACACCTACGAGCAGTACTTC
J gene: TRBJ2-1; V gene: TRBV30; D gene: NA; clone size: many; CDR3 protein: CVADYYNEQFF; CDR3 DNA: TGTGTTGCGGACTATTACAATGAGCAGTTCTTC
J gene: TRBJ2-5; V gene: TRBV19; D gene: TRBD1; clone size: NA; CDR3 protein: CASSDAPRQGRETQYF; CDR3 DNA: TGTGCCAGTAGTGACGCGCCACGACAGGGGCGAGAGACCCAGTACTTC
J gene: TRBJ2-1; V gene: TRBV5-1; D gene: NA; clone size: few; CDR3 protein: CASSLVKQVTEQFF; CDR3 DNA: TGCGCCAGCAGCTTGGTAAAACAGGTAACTGAGCAGTTCTTC
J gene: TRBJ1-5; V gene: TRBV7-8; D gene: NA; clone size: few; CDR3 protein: CASSLAQGHNQPQHF; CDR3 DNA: TGTGCCAGCAGCTTAGCCCAGGGGCACAATCAGCCCCAGCATTTT
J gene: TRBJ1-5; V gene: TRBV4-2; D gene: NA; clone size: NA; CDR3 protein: CASSQDPSRGQPQHF; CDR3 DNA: TGTGCCAGCAGCCAAGACCCGTCGCGGGGGCAGCCCCAGCATTTT
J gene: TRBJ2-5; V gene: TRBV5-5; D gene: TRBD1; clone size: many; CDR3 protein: CASSSTGTAQETQYF; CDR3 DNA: TGTGCCAGCAGCTCCACCGGGACAGCCCAAGAGACCCAGTACTTC
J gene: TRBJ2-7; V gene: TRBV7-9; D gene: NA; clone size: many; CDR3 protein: CASRRHGVTYEQYF; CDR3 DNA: TGTGCCAGCAGACGACACGGGGTAACCTACGAGCAGTACTTC
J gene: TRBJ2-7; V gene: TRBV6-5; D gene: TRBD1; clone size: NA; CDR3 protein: CASSPIDRVQQYF; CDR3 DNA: TGTGCCAGCAGCCCTATCGACAGGGTGCAGCAGTACTTC
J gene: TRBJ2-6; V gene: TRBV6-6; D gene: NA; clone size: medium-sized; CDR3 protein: CASRSIRSGANVLTF; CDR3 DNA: TGTGCCAGCAGGTCCATCCGATCTGGGGCCAACGTCCTGACTTTC
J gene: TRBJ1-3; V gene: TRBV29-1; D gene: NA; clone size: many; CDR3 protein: CSVEDLGAGGNTIYF; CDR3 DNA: TGCAGCGTTGAAGATCTAGGGGCAGGAGGAAACACCATATATTTT
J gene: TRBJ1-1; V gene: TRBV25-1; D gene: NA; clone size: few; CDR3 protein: CASSEQESGTEAFF; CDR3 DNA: TGTGCCAGCAGTGAACAAGAGAGTGGGACTGAAGCTTTCTTT
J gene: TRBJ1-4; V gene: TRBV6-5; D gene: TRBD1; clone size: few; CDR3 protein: CASSTTGDPNEKLFF; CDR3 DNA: TGTGCCAGCAGTACTACAGGGGACCCTAATGAAAAACTGTTTTTT
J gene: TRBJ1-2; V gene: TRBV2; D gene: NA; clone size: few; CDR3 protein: CASSGVLGPSYGYTF; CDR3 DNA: TGTGCCAGCAGTGGGGTGCTAGGACCTAGCTATGGCTACACCTTC
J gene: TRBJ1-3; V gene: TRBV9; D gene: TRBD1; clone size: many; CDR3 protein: CASSAPGTGHGNTIYF; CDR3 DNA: TGTGCCAGCAGCGCCCCAGGGACAGGGCACGGAAACACCATATATTTT
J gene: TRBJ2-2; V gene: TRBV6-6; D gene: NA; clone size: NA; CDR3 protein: CASSPTNTGELFF; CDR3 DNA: TGTGCCAGCAGTCCGACAAACACCGGGGAGCTGTTTTTT
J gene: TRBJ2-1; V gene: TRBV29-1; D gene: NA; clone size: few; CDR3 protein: CSVEFNWGVGSNEQFF; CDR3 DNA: TGCAGCGTTGAATTTAACTGGGGAGTAGGTAGCAATGAGCAGTTCTTC
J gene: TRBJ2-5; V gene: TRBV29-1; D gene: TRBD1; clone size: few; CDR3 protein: CSVLTGGETQYF; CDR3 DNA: TGCAGCGTTCTTACAGGGGGGGAGACCCAGTACTTC
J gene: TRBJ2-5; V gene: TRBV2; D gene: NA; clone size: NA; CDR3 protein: CASSEALQGGTQYF; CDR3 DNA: TGTGCCAGCAGTGAAGCGTTGCAGGGGGGGACCCAGTACTTC
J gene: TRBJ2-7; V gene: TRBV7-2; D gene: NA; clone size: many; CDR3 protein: CASSTAGTWGAEQYF; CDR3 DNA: TGTGCCAGCAGCACTGCCGGGACTTGGGGGGCCGAGCAGTACTTC
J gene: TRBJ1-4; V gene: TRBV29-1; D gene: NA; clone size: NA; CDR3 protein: CSVGRDGKLFF; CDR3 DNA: TGCAGCGTTGGCCGGGATGGAAAACTGTTTTTT
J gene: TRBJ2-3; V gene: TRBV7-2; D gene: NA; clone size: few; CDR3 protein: CASSLWSDTQYF; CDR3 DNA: TGTGCCAGCAGCTTGTGGTCAGATACGCAGTATTTT
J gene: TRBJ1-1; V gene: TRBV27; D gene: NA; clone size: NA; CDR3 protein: CASSLEPGTEAFF; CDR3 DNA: TGTGCCAGCAGTCTAGAACCGGGGACTGAAGCTTTCTTT
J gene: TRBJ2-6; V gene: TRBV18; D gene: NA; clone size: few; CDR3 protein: CASSPQGGSGANVLTF; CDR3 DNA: TGTGCCAGCTCACCACAAGGTGGCTCTGGGGCCAACGTCCTGACTTTC
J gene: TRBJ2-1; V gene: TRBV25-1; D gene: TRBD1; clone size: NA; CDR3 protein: CASSDPGTGHNEQFF; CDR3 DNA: TGTGCCAGCAGTGACCCCGGGACAGGCCACAATGAGCAGTTCTTC
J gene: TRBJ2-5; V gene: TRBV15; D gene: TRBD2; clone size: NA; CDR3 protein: CATSQKPDRAGLQETQYF; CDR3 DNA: TGTGCCACCAGCCAAAAGCCTGACCGAGCGGGGCTCCAAGAGACCCAGTACTTC
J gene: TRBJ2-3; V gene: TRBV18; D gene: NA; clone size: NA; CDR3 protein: CASSPWTVFNTDTQYF; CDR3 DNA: TGTGCCAGCTCACCCTGGACAGTCTTCAACACAGATACGCAGTATTTT
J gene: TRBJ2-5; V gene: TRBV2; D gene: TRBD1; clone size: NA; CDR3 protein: CASSDGQGAETQYF; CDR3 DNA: TGTGCCAGCAGTGATGGACAGGGGGCGGAGACCCAGTACTTC
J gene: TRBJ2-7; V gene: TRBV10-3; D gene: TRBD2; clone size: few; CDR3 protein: CAISSPGTSMYEQYF; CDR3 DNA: TGTGCCATCAGCAGTCCCGGGACTAGTATGTACGAGCAGTACTTC
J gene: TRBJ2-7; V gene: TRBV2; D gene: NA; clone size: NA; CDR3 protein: CASSGGLLYEQYF; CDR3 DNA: TGTGCCAGCAGTGGGGGCCTGCTCTACGAGCAGTACTTC
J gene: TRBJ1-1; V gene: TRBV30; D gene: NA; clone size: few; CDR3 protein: CAWIIRDTEAFF; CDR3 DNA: TGTGCCTGGATAATCCGGGACACTGAAGCTTTCTTT
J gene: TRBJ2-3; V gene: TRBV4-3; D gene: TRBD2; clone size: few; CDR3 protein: CASSQDGRLAGTDTQYF; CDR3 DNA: TGCGCCAGCAGCCAAGATGGGAGACTAGCGGGCACAGATACGCAGTATTTT
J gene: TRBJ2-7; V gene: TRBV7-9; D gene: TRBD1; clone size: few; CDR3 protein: CASSRDRVTYEQYF; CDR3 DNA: TGTGCCAGCAGCCGGGACAGGGTGACCTACGAGCAGTACTTC
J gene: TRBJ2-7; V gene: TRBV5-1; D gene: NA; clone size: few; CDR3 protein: CASSTLASSYEQYF; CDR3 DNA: TGCGCCAGCAGCACCTTGGCATCATCCTACGAGCAGTACTTC
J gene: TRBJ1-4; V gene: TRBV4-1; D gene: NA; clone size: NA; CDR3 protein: CASSTPGQNEKLFF; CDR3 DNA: TGCGCCAGCAGCACTCCCGGACAGAATGAAAAACTGTTTTTT
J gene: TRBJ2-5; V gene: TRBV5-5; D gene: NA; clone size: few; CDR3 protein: CATARSYQETQYF; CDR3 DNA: TGTGCCACCGCGCGGTCTTACCAAGAGACCCAGTACTTC
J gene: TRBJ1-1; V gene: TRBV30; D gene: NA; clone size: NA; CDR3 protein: CACPGAGEAFF; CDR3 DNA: TGTGCCTGTCCAGGGGCGGGTGAAGCTTTCTTT
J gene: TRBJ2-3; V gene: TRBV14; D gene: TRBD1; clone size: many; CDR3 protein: CASSQYRDRGADTQYF; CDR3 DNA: TGTGCCAGCAGCCAGTACCGGGACAGGGGAGCAGATACGCAGTATTTT
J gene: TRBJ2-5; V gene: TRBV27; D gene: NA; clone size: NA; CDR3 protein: CASSDASYQETQYF; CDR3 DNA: TGTGCCAGCAGTGACGCTTCCTACCAAGAGACCCAGTACTTC
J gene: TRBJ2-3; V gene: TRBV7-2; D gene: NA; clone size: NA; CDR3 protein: CASSSRTSLGTQYF; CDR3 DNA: TGTGCCAGCAGTTCCCGAACCAGCTTAGGTACGCAGTATTTT
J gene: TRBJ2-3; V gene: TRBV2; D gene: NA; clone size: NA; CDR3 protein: CASTRLTDTQYF; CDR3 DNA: TGTGCCAGCACTCGACTAACAGATACGCAGTATTTT
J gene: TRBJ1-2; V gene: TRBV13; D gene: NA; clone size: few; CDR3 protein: CASSPRSRDSYGYTF; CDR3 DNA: TGTGCCAGCAGCCCCCGGTCCCGAGATTCCTATGGCTACACCTTC